This T cell receptor (beta chain) was captured by sequencing in a study of CD8+ T cells in alopecia areata. Study in general: Twice daily, treated patients received 5 to 10 mg of oral tofacitinib. Patients remained on tofacitinib for 6 to 18 months and then went 6 months without it.

Study outcomes and limitations: Higher clonality than in normal scalp was seen in lesional scalp, especially alopecia totalis/universalis.

V was trimmed by 2 bases and J by 4 bases, leaving 6 bases between them. The CDR3 is 13 residues long. Germline CDR1 and CDR2: LGHNA and YNFKEQ. The investigators collected lesional scalp punch biopsies and peripheral blood from alopecia areata patients. RNA was extracted and reverse transcribed into cDNA as the sequencing template. Assay: immunoSEQ multiplex PCR; the TCRdb copy retains only in-frame clones and omits some. This table holds approximately 140,000 clones, about nine tenths found once. Notes on this clone: Its target is unknown.

The input for sequencing was CD8+ T cells sorted from blood, taken at week 0. This TCR came from a human donor with alopecia areata. The chain is built from TRBV4-2 and TRBJ2-1; the D is unclear. CDR3 DNA sequence: TGTGCCAGCAGCCAAATGCGATACAATGAGCAGTTCTTC. It translates to CASSQMRYNEQFF.